Listed here is a single TCR beta chain. The RNA, about 0.45 to 1 ug, was put through reverse transcription using random hexamers. TCRdb redid the calling of the immunoSEQ multiplex PCR reads with MiXCR, one entry per CDR3 protein. Of 200,000 to 250,000 distinct CDR3 sequences listed, 85% to 95% were seen once; the top ten hold about 0.08%. FACS enriched CD8+ TEMRA cells, while bulk CD8+ and CD4+ were negatively isolated. The data are from a study of CD8 T cells in Susac syndrome. There are 13 residues in the CDR3. Germline assignment: CDR1 LGHDT and CDR2 YNNKEL (reference sequence). Trimming removed 7 bases at V and 10 bases at J, with 16 bases between.

The chain uses TRBV3-1 and TRBJ1-4; D is possibly TRBD1 (5 bases). The source material was CD4+ T cells from PBMCs. The TCR comes from a human donor with multiple sclerosis. The CDR3 bases are TGTGCCAGCAACCTAGGGGCCGGAACAAAACTGTTTTTT. It specifies CASNLGAGTKLFF. The variable domain in full, completed from reference TRBV3-1 and TRBJ1-4, reads DTAVSQTPKYLVTQMGNDKSIKCEQNLGHDTMYWYKQDSKKFLKIMFSYNNKELIINETVPNRFSPKSPDKAHLNLHINSLELGDSAVYFCASNLGAGTKLFFGSGTQLSVL.